The clone carrying this TCR beta chain showed up many times. What it binds is not known. In building TCR beta libraries, iRepertoire HTBI primers were used together with Arm-PCR of CDR3 regions. TCRdb called the multiplex PCR reads again in MiXCR, with one record for every CDR3 protein. The sample gives under 350,000 distinct CDR3 sequences, under 25% of which show up once; 45% to 70% is in the top ten. The entry originates in a study of regulatory T cells in long-lasting Graves disease. General study findings and limits: Persistent disease exhibited a predilection for TRBV28, TRBJ1-2 and TRBJ2-5.

Sample time point: persistent/refractory GD, antithyroid drugs over 5 years with positive TRAb. Making the TCR library involved RNA that had been extracted from PBMCs. The CDR3 is 17 residues long. Germline assignment: CDR1 SGHTA and CDR2 FQGNSA. Trimming stripped 1 base from V and 0 bases from J, with 15 bases between. The origin of this receptor is a female donor with Graves disease. The J gene is TRBJ2-5, the V gene TRBV7-2, with D tentatively TRBD1 or TRBD2 (5 bases each). The sequencing here drew on peripheral blood mononuclear cells (PBMCs), taken when the disease was refractory, from a patient treated with antithyroid drugs. CDR3: CASSLGWGPINQETQYF. CDR3 nucleotide sequence: TGTGCCAGCAGCTTAGGGTGGGGACCAATTAACCAAGAGACCCAGTACTTC. Complete variable domain (other parts from reference TRBV7-2 and TRBJ2-5): GAGVSQSPSNKVTEKGKDVELRCDPISGHTALYWYRQSLGQGLEFLIYFQGNSAPDKSGLPSDRFSAERTGGSVSTLTIQRTQQEDSAVYLCASSLGWGPINQETQYFGPGTRLLVL.